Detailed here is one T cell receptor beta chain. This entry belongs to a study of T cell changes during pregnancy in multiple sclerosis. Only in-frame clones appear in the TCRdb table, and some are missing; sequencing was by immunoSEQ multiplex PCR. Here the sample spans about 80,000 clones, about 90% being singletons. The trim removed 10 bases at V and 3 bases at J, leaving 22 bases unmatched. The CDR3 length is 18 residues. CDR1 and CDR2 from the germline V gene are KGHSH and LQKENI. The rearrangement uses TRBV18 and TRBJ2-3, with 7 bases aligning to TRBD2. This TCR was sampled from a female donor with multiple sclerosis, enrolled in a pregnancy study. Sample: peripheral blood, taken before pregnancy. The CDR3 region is CANPTAEQRGGSTDTQYF. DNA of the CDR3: TGTGCCAACCCCACGGCTGAGCAGCGGGGAGGATCGACAGATACGCAGTATTTT.